The clone carrying this T cell receptor (beta chain) was detected ten times or more. The antigen is not known. The treatment is: oral pan-JAK inhibitor, 5-10 mg twice daily. From alopecia areata patients, lesional scalp punch biopsies and peripheral blood were collected. The entry originates in a study of CD8+ T cells in alopecia areata. General observations from the study: Lesional scalp, especially alopecia totalis/universalis, showed higher clonality than normal scalp. Many expanded lesional clones remained in scalp and blood on tofacitinib. Sequencing of scalp tissue also captures the resident alphabeta T cells of normal skin.

Deletions cut 4 bases from V and 4 bases from J, with 23 bases between. CDR3 length: 17 residues. CDR1 SGHNT and CDR2 YYREEE come from the germline V gene (reference sequence). Sequencing templates came from extracted RNA that was reverse transcribed into cDNA. The method was immunoSEQ multiplex PCR; TCRdb's version includes in-frame clones alone and lacks a portion of them. Of about 220,000 clones listed, about 57% are singletons. The rearrangement joins TRBV5-4 to TRBJ1-2; no clear D gene. The clonotype comes from a human donor with alopecia areata. The specimen comprised CD4+ T cells sorted from blood, sampled at week 4, from a patient treated with tofacitinib. CDR3 residues: CASSRSGGMLDVYGYTF. CDR3 coding DNA: TGTGCCAGCAGCCGATCGGGAGGTATGTTGGATGTCTATGGCTACACCTTC.